The rows below give T cell receptor beta chains drawn from one sample of a study of technical replicates of blood from a handful of donors. Profiled with immunoSEQ multiplex PCR; TCRdb holds only in-frame clones, not every one. The sample lists around 64,000 clones; about 93% were seen once. The material sequenced was PBMCs. All receptors come from a human donor in good health. Some clones in this sample may be carry-over from other donors' samples. Each CDR3 is given with its conserved first and last residue. The order of the fields is clone size, D gene, J gene, V gene, CDR3 protein, CDR3 DNA. D genes are given only for firm matches. Rows may omit the clone size; those that give it use once, few, many or a size class.

-	TRBD2	TRBJ2-7	TRBV18	CASSQRAVREFEQYF	TGTGCCAGCTCCCAGAGGGCGGTGCGGGAGTTCGAGCAGTACTTC
-	-	TRBJ2-5	TRBV7-7	CASSTSSGKETQYF	TGTGCCAGCAGCACCAGCTCAGGGAAAGAGACCCAGTACTTC
-	TRBD1	TRBJ2-3	TRBV7-8	CASWTGRFTDTQYF	TGTGCCAGTTGGACAGGCCGATTCACAGATACGCAGTATTTT
-	TRBD1	TRBJ2-7	TRBV5-1	CASTVGQGIHEQYF	TGCGCCAGCACCGTGGGACAGGGGATACACGAGCAGTACTTC
few	-	TRBJ2-7	TRBV27	CATQGTSSYEQYF	TGTGCCACCCAGGGAACGAGCTCCTACGAGCAGTACTTC
-	TRBD2	TRBJ2-3	TRBV10-3	CARYSTGGASTDTQYF	TGTGCCAGGTACTCTACGGGAGGGGCTAGCACAGATACGCAGTATTTT
-	-	TRBJ2-1	TRBV5-1	CASSLAGNGYNEQFF	TGCGCCAGCAGCTTGGCAGGGAACGGCTACAATGAGCAGTTCTTC
-	-	TRBJ2-3	TRBV4-3	CASSQDTQATDTQYF	TGCGCCAGCAGCCAAGATACACAGGCCACAGATACGCAGTATTTT
-	-	TRBJ2-7	TRBV7-8	CASSPDTSFYEQYF	TGTGCCAGCAGCCCAGACACGTCCTTTTACGAGCAGTACTTC
once	-	TRBJ1-6	TRBV2	CASSERWTFNSPLHF	TGTGCCAGCAGTGAAAGATGGACATTTAATTCACCCCTCCACTTT
-	-	TRBJ1-4	TRBV7-2	CASSLVGTGWEKLFF	TGTGCCAGCAGCTTAGTAGGAACGGGGTGGGAAAAACTGTTTTTT
-	TRBD2	TRBJ2-7	TRBV4-2	CASSQASGGSYEQYF	TGTGCCAGCAGCCAAGCTAGCGGGGGTTCCTACGAGCAGTACTTC
-	-	TRBJ1-1	TRBV4-1	CASSQDLPGIFSGTEAFF	TGCGCCAGCAGCCAAGACTTACCCGGGATTTTTTCGGGAACTGAAGCTTTCTTT
-	TRBD1	TRBJ1-6	TRBV10-3	CASSRGQGIDGSPLHF	TGTGCCTCCTCGAGGGGACAGGGTATCGACGGGTCACCCCTCCACTTT
-	TRBD2	TRBJ2-3	TRBV10-3	CATTIAGAYTDTQYF	TGTGCCACGACTATAGCGGGGGCCTACACAGATACGCAGTATTTT
-	TRBD2	TRBJ2-2	TRBV2	CASKTRTSGGGFSGELFF	TGTGCCAGCAAAACTAGGACTAGCGGGGGGGGTTTTTCCGGGGAGCTGTTTTTT
once	-	TRBJ1-2	TRBV10-2	CASSEEESTNYGYTF	TGCGCCAGCAGTGAGGAGGAGTCTACTAACTATGGCTACACCTTC
few	-	TRBJ2-3	TRBV5-1	CASRAGARADTQYF	TGCGCCAGCAGGGCGGGGGCGAGAGCAGATACGCAGTATTTT
-	-	TRBJ1-2	TRBV5-1	CASSLDPTTHGYTF	TGCGCCAGCAGCTTGGACCCAACTACCCATGGCTACACCTTC
-	-	TRBJ2-7	TRBV14	CASSQGPSANEQYF	TGTGCCAGCAGCCAAGGGCCTAGCGCTAACGAGCAGTACTTC
once	-	TRBJ2-5	TRBV15	CATSRGQGRETQYF	TGTGCCACCAGCAGAGGTCAGGGTAGGGAGACCCAGTACTTC
once	TRBD2	TRBJ2-1	TRBV9	CASSVVGGAYNEQFF	TGTGCCAGCAGCGTAGTCGGGGGGGCATACAATGAGCAGTTCTTC
once	-	TRBJ1-3	TRBV7-8	CASSSQGSGNTIYF	TGTGCCAGCAGCTCCCAGGGTTCTGGAAACACCATATATTTT
once	TRBD1	TRBJ1-1	TRBV2	CASSEGTGWSEAFF	TGTGCCAGCAGCGAAGGGACAGGGTGGTCTGAAGCTTTCTTT
-	TRBD2	TRBJ2-5	TRBV2	CASSDTSGPVGTQYF	TGTGCCAGCAGTGACACTAGCGGGCCGGTAGGGACCCAGTACTTC
-	TRBD2	TRBJ2-7	TRBV19	CASTRTSGSHEQYF	TGTGCCAGTACTAGGACTAGCGGGAGCCACGAGCAGTACTTC
-	TRBD2	TRBJ2-7	TRBV7-9	CASSGGREVDEQYF	TGTGCCAGCAGCGGAGGGAGGGAGGTTGACGAGCAGTACTTC
-	TRBD1	TRBJ1-2	TRBV2	CASSAPPGQGAEGYTF	TGTGCCAGCAGTGCGCCTCCGGGACAGGGGGCGGAAGGCTACACCTTC
-	TRBD1	TRBJ2-2	TRBV7-9	CASSADRGISGELFF	TGTGCCAGCAGCGCGGACAGGGGGATATCCGGGGAGCTGTTTTTT
-	-	TRBJ1-2	TRBV19	CASGSGGDYGYTF	TGTGCCAGTGGGAGCGGGGGAGACTATGGCTACACCTTC
once	TRBD1	TRBJ1-4	TRBV7-9	CASSPSFTGDGTNEKLFF	TGTGCCAGCAGCCCCAGTTTCACAGGGGATGGGACTAATGAAAAACTGTTTTTT
-	TRBD1	TRBJ1-2	TRBV30	CAWSPLTGVGYTF	TGTGCCTGGAGTCCATTAACAGGGGTTGGCTACACCTTC
few	TRBD1	TRBJ2-7	TRBV9	CASSVSGQGYEQYF	TGTGCCAGCAGCGTATCGGGACAGGGGTACGAGCAGTACTTC
-	-	TRBJ2-2	TRBV7-2	CASSPLALANTGELFF	TGTGCCAGCAGCCCCCTTGCACTAGCGAACACCGGGGAGCTGTTTTTT
-	-	TRBJ1-1	TRBV4-1	CASSQSQDRNTEAFF	TGCGCCAGCAGCCAATCCCAGGACAGGAACACTGAAGCTTTCTTT
-	-	TRBJ2-3	TRBV19	CASSKGPVVHTQYF	TGTGCCAGTAGCAAGGGGCCGGTCGTGCATACGCAGTATTTT
-	-	TRBJ2-3	TRBV10-3	CAISESALVSGPDTQYF	TGTGCCATCAGTGAGTCGGCGCTAGTAAGTGGTCCAGATACGCAGTATTTT
-	TRBD1	TRBJ1-1	TRBV7-8	CASGTGETEAFF	TGTGCCAGCGGGACAGGAGAGACTGAAGCTTTCTTT
-	TRBD2	TRBJ2-7	TRBV11-2	CASSLAGGREPYEQYF	TGTGCCAGCAGCTTAGCGGGCGGGAGGGAACCCTACGAGCAGTACTTC
-	TRBD1	TRBJ2-7	TRBV6-5	CASSNRGLNYEQYF	TGTGCCAGCAGTAACAGGGGGCTTAACTACGAGCAGTACTTC
-	-	TRBJ1-1	TRBV4-3	CASSQDQKGPGAEAFF	TGCGCCAGCAGCCAAGATCAGAAAGGCCCCGGAGCTGAAGCTTTCTTT
-	-	TRBJ2-6	TRBV9	CASSVQGSGANVLTF	TGTGCCAGCAGCGTTCAGGGCTCTGGGGCCAACGTCCTGACTTTC
-	-	TRBJ1-5	TRBV27	CATGGGGNQPQHF	TGTGCCACGGGTGGAGGGGGCAATCAGCCCCAGCATTTT
-	-	TRBJ1-2	TRBV15	CATSRDLGTERGYTF	TGTGCCACCAGCAGAGATCTCGGGACTGAAAGAGGCTACACCTTC
-	TRBD1	TRBJ2-7	TRBV6-1	CASSSTGAGEQYF	TGTGCCAGCAGCTCCACAGGGGCAGGCGAGCAGTACTTC
once	-	TRBJ2-1	TRBV9	CASSTTGEQFF	TGTGCCAGCAGCACCACGGGTGAGCAGTTCTTC